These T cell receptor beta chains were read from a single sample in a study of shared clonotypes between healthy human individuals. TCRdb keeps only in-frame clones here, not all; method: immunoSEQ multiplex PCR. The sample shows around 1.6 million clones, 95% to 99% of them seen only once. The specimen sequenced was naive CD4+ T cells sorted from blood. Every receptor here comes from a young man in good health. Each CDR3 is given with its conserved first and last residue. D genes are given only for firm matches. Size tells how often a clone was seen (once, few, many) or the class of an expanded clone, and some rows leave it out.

TGTGCCAGCGGGACACGTCAATATCAGCCCCAGCATTTT,CASGTRQYQPQHF,TRBV2,-,TRBJ1-5,-
TGTGCCAGCAGCGTAGAAAGTATTTGGGGGACTGAAGCTTTCTTT,CASSVESIWGTEAFF,TRBV9,-,TRBJ1-1,-
TGTGCCAGCAGCTCGTTTACCGGGACCGAAGCTTTCTTT,CASSSFTGTEAFF,TRBV11-3,-,TRBJ1-1,-
TGTGCCACCAGCAGCTCTTTGGGGGGCACAGATACGCAGTATTTT,CATSSSLGGTDTQYF,TRBV15,-,TRBJ2-3,-
TGTGCCAGCAGTTCGAAGAGTGAGCAGTTCTTC,CASSSKSEQFF,TRBV7-6,-,TRBJ2-1,-
TGCGCCAGCAGCCTTAGCGGGCCGCGCACAGATACGCAGTATTTT,CASSLSGPRTDTQYF,TRBV5-1,TRBD2,TRBJ2-3,-
TGTGCCAGCAGTGAATATGGGCAGGGGGTAAAAGGCTACACCTTC,CASSEYGQGVKGYTF,TRBV25-1,TRBD1,TRBJ1-2,-
TGCGCCAGCAGTTTTGGACAGGGGGGAGATACGCAGTATTTT,CASSFGQGGDTQYF,TRBV5-1,TRBD1,TRBJ2-3,-
TGTGCCAGTAGTTTAACACCGGGACTCCAGTACTTC,CASSLTPGLQYF,TRBV19,-,TRBJ2-7,-
TGTGCCAGCAGCACCCGAGCGGGAAGTACCTACGAGCAGTACTTC,CASSTRAGSTYEQYF,TRBV11-2,TRBD2,TRBJ2-7,-
TGTGCCAGCAGCCGAACAGGGAGTGAGCAGTTCTTC,CASSRTGSEQFF,TRBV5-8,-,TRBJ2-1,-
TGTGCCACCCAGGACTTTGGGTTGCCGGGCTACGAGCAGTACTTC,CATQDFGLPGYEQYF,TRBV15,-,TRBJ2-7,-
TGTGCCAGCAGCGAGGGGCGCCTGAATGAGCAGTTCTTC,CASSEGRLNEQFF,TRBV11-2,-,TRBJ2-1,-
TGTGCCAGCATGCGGGAGGTCTCCTACAATGAGCAGTTCTTC,CASMREVSYNEQFF,TRBV2,TRBD2,TRBJ2-1,-
TGCGCCAGCAGCCATCAAGAGACCCAGTACTTC,CASSHQETQYF,TRBV5-1,-,TRBJ2-5,-
TGTGCCAGCCGTCTGAACAACCAAGAGACCCAGTACTTC,CASRLNNQETQYF,TRBV28,-,TRBJ2-5,-
TGTGCCAGCAGCCCCGCAGGCGTTCTAGCCAAAAACATTCAGTACTTC,CASSPAGVLAKNIQYF,TRBV5-6,-,TRBJ2-4,-
TGTGCCAGCAGTGTCCCCCAAGGGACAGGGAGGGTGGTCTATGGTTACACCTTC,CASSVPQGTGRVVYGYTF,TRBV6-1,TRBD1,TRBJ1-2,-
TGCAGCGTTAAAAGTCAGTGGCCCCCAGATACGCAGTATTTT,CSVKSQWPPDTQYF,TRBV29-1,-,TRBJ2-3,-
TGTGCCGTGGCCGCGACCCAAACCTACGAGCAGTACTTC,CAVAATQTYEQYF,TRBV10-3,-,TRBJ2-7,-
TGTGCCAGCTCACCCCCGGGACGGACAACTCAGAAGCAGTATTTT,CASSPPGRTTQKQYF,TRBV18,-,TRBJ2-3,once
TGTGCCAGCAGCGTAGGGGGGATTGGCTACACCTTC,CASSVGGIGYTF,TRBV9,-,TRBJ1-2,-
TGTGCCAGCAGCTTGGCTGGGGGGGGACTAGCGGGTTACGAGCAGTACTTC,CASSLAGGGLAGYEQYF,TRBV5-5,TRBD2,TRBJ2-7,-
TGTGCCAGCAGTGATAGCTACGAGCAGTACTTC,CASSDSYEQYF,TRBV2,-,TRBJ2-7,-
TGCAGCGGTGGGAGCAGGGGCCACGAGCAGTACTTC,CSGGSRGHEQYF,TRBV29-1,-,TRBJ2-7,-
TGTGCCAGCTCACCACCCTCGATATTATACGAGCAGTACTTC,CASSPPSILYEQYF,TRBV18,-,TRBJ2-7,-
TGTGCCGTGAAAAAGCGGGACATGGTTGACACTGAAGCTTTCTTT,CAVKKRDMVDTEAFF,TRBV19,-,TRBJ1-1,once
TGCGCCAGCAGCTTTGCCGGGACAGAGGGTGAAAAACTGTTTTTT,CASSFAGTEGEKLFF,TRBV5-1,TRBD1,TRBJ1-4,-
TGTGCCAGCAGTCGGCGGACGGGGGGGTCAGATACGCAGTATTTT,CASSRRTGGSDTQYF,TRBV9,TRBD2,TRBJ2-3,-
TGTGCCAGCAGCTTCAGGTCGGCTAATGAAAAACTGTTTTTT,CASSFRSANEKLFF,TRBV11-2,-,TRBJ1-4,-
TGTGCCAGCGGGAGCGGTGGTGGCACAGATACGCAGTATTTT,CASGSGGGTDTQYF,TRBV7-8,-,TRBJ2-3,-